The 26 T cell receptor beta chains in this list originate from one sample, sequenced in a study of shared clonotypes between healthy human individuals. Assay: immunoSEQ multiplex PCR; the TCRdb copy retains only in-frame clones and omits some. The repertoire includes more than 1,200,000 clones, less than 99% of them detected once, and under 0.45% sits in the top ten. Sequencing was done on a sample of naive CD4+ T cells sorted from blood. Subset meaning: CD45RA+ positively selected. All receptors derive from a man aged 30 to 39 in good health.

This chain joins TRBV5-1 and TRBJ2-1; D may be TRBD2 (6 bases). CDR1 SGHRS and CDR2 YFSETQ come from the germline V gene. V lost 3 bases, J lost 6 bases, and 19 bases lay in between. The CDR3 has 16 residues. The CDR3 nucleotides read TGCGCCAGCAGCTGGAGGGACTCCTCAACGGGCAATGAGCAGTTCTTC. Its protein is CASSWRDSSTGNEQFF.

The CDR3 DNA sequence: TGTGCCAGCAGTGAGGAGTGGGAGCAGTACTTC. This codes for CASSEEWEQYF. The chain has TRBV6-5 and TRBJ2-7; the D is unclear. In germline, CDR1 is MNHEY, CDR2 SVGAGI. Trimming stripped 5 bases from V and 7 bases from J, with 9 bases between. CDR3 length: 11 residues.

The chain carries TRBV5-1 and TRBJ1-4; D gene ambiguous. The CDR3 spans 15 residues. V gave up 3 bases and J gave up 0 bases, with 9 bases separating them. Looked up from germline, CDR1 is SGHRS and CDR2 is YFSETQ. The CDR3 here is CASSSGGTTNEKLFF. The DNA of the CDR3 is TGCGCCAGCAGCTCCGGAGGTACAACTAATGAAAAACTGTTTTTT.

The gene calls are TRBV7-8 and TRBJ2-2; no clear D gene. The CDR3 has 14 residues. The germline V gene has CDR1 SGHVS and CDR2 FQNEAQ. The V end lost 6 bases, the J end lost 3 bases, and 11 bases lay between the germline ends. CDR3 sequence: CASRLNSHTGELFF. The CDR3 DNA sequence: TGTGCCAGCAGGTTAAACAGTCACACCGGGGAGCTGTTTTTT.

V is TRBV7-9 and J is TRBJ2-1, with 10 bases matching TRBD2. This CDR3 spans 15 amino acids. Trimming removed 1 base from V and 6 bases from J; junction bases left unmatched: 3. CDR1 is SEHNR and CDR2 is FQNEAQ in the germline V gene (reference sequence). Here the CDR3 DNA reads TGTGCCAGCAGCTTAGGCCGGACTAGCGGCAATGAGCAGTTCTTC. Its translation: CASSLGRTSGNEQFF.

Remarks on this clone: Other DNA sequences in this specimen translate into the identical CDR3. The V and J genes are TRBV9 and TRBJ2-1, with TRBD1 identical over 7 bases. The CDR3 spans 14 residues. The germline V gene has CDR1 SGDLS and CDR2 YYNGEE. J gave up 3 bases and V 2 bases, and 2 bases lay outside the gene matches. For the CDR3, the DNA is TGTGCCAGCAGCGTGGGGGACAGCTACAATGAGCAGTTCTTC. The encoded protein is CASSVGDSYNEQFF.

The chain is built from TRBV28 and TRBJ1-5; 7 nucleotides line up with TRBD1. CDR1 and CDR2 from the germline V gene are MDHEN and SYDVKM. With V trimmed by 6 bases and J by 5 bases, 13 bases remained unmatched. The CDR3 is 16 residues long. In DNA, the CDR3 is TGTGCCAGCAGCGAAGGGACAGTTCGAGGAGATCAGCCCCAGCATTTT. Translating it yields CASSEGTVRGDQPQHF.

The gene calls are TRBV9 and TRBJ2-1; weak D call: TRBD2 (6 bases). Trimming pared 0 bases from V and 7 bases from J, leaving 11 bases between. The CDR3 is made up of 14 amino acids. Germline V gene sequence: CDR1 SGDLS, CDR2 YYNGEE. Here the CDR3 DNA reads TGTGCCAGCAGCGTAGATCTTGGGGGGAATGAGCAGTTCTTC. This sequence encodes CASSVDLGGNEQFF.

The chain joins TRBV28 to TRBJ1-3, with TRBD1 matching 7 bases. The V and J ends lost 2 bases and 1 base, in that order; junction bases with no gene match: 5. The germline CDR1 and CDR2 sequences are MDHEN and SYDVKM. The CDR3 is 16 residues long. CDR3 residues: CASSLDRALSGNTIYF. In DNA, the CDR3 is TGTGCCAGCAGTTTAGACAGGGCTTTATCTGGAAACACCATATATTTT. The full variable domain, with the rest looked up from reference TRBV28 and TRBJ1-3, is DVKVTQSSRYLVKRTGEKVFLECVQDMDHENMFWYRQDPGLGLRLIYFSYDVKMKEKGDIPEGYSVSREKKERFSLILESASTNQTSMYLCASSLDRALSGNTIYFGEGSWLTVV.

This sequence joins TRBV9 and TRBJ2-7; a possible D gene is TRBD1 (5 bases). The CDR3 runs to 14 residues. Germline loops: CDR1 SGDLS, CDR2 YYNGEE. The V end was cut by 2 bases, the J end by 5 bases, with 14 bases between. The CDR3 loop is CASSVRSARDEQYF. The CDR3 coding sequence is TGTGCCAGCAGCGTCCGAAGCGCCAGGGACGAGCAGTACTTC.

V gene TRBV14 combines with J gene TRBJ2-7; 9 nucleotides agree with TRBD1. Looked up from germline, CDR1 is SGHDN and CDR2 is FVKESK. After removal of 4 bases from V and 3 bases from J, the junction contained 13 bases not matched to a gene. CDR3 length equals 17 residues. In DNA form, the CDR3 reads TGTGCCAGCAGCCTAAAATTTGGACAGGGGAGCTACTACGAGCAGTACTTC. This gives the protein CASSLKFGQGSYYEQYF.

Concerning this clone: Additional DNA sequences in this sample encode the identical CDR3. This chain uses TRBV5-1 with TRBJ2-7; 8 bases align to TRBD2. This CDR3 spans 14 amino acids. V shed 4 bases and J 0 bases; nucleotides not matched to a gene: 3. The germline V gene encodes CDR1 SGHRS and CDR2 YFSETQ. CDR3 sequence (DNA): TGCGCCAGCAGCAATAGCGGGACCTCCTACGAGCAGTACTTC. Protein product: CASSNSGTSYEQYF.

The V and J genes are TRBV29-1 and TRBJ1-2; weak D call: TRBD1 (5 bases). Trimming removed 6 bases from V and 6 bases from J, with 11 bases in between. CDR3 length: 11 residues. CDR1 is SQVTM, CDR2 ANQGSEA, per germline. CDR3 sequence reads: CSVRDGHGYTF. DNA for the CDR3: TGCAGCGTGCGGGACGGCCATGGCTACACCTTC.

The V call is TRBV7-9, the J call TRBJ2-5; perhaps TRBD2 as D (5 bases). CDR3 size: 14 residues. The V gene's germline CDR1 is SEHNR and CDR2 FQNEAQ (reference sequence). Trimming took 2 bases from V and 5 from J, leaving 12 bases between them. The DNA for the CDR3 is TGTGCCAGCAGCTTAACGGGATCCGGGGAGACCCAGTACTTC. It yields the protein CASSLTGSGETQYF.

The gene calls are TRBV10-1 and TRBJ1-2; TRBD1 is a possible D gene (5 bases). Germline V gives CDR1 WNHNN, CDR2 SYGVQD (reference sequence). V lost 4 bases and J 4 bases, leaving 10 bases between the germline ends. The length of the CDR3 is 13 residues. The CDR3 loop reads CASSAGHTYGYTF. The CDR3 nucleotides read TGCGCCAGCAGTGCCGGACACACCTATGGCTACACCTTC.

Of note for this clone: Other DNA variants within this sample encode the same CDR3. This rearrangement joins TRBV28 to TRBJ2-7; D remains unclear. The CDR3 covers 10 residues. V lost 6 bases and J lost 7, with 7 bases in between. Germline-derived CDR1 and CDR2 are MDHEN and SYDVKM. DNA for the CDR3: TGTGCCAGCAGCCGCTATGAGCAGTACTTC. It translates to CASSRYEQYF.

V is TRBV9 and J is TRBJ2-7, with D perhaps matching TRBD1 or TRBD2 (5 bases each). CDR1 and CDR2 (germline): SGDLS, YYNGEE. This CDR3 region has 15 residues. Between the trimmed V and J ends, which lost 6 bases and 6 bases, there was a span of 22 bases. DNA of the CDR3: TGTGCCAGCAAGAGGGGACGAAGAGGGGATTCCGAGCAGTACTTC. Residues: CASKRGRRGDSEQYF.

The gene calls are TRBV11-2 and TRBJ2-2; 10 nucleotides agree with TRBD1. Trimming removed 2 bases from V and 2 bases from J; junction bases left unmatched: 2. This CDR3 region has 16 residues. Germline values: CDR1 SGHAT, CDR2 FQNNGV. The CDR3 DNA reads TGTGCCAGCAGCTTACGGACAGGGGGAAACACCGGGGAGCTGTTTTTT. Encoded protein: CASSLRTGGNTGELFF.

The gene calls are TRBV5-1 and TRBJ1-2; no definite D call. Per the germline V gene, CDR1 is SGHRS and CDR2 is YFSETQ. V lost 0 bases and J 4 bases, leaving 22 bases between the germline ends. The CDR3 contains 18 residues. The CDR3 loop is CASSLALPGVGLGYGYTF. The CDR3 DNA follows: TGCGCCAGCAGCTTGGCCTTACCAGGAGTCGGCTTAGGCTATGGCTACACCTTC.

The V call is TRBV23-1, the J call TRBJ2-5; D is unclear. TRBV23-1 falls under the ORF class, with uncertain function. The V end was cut by 4 bases, the J end by 5 bases, with 5 bases between. The CDR3 has 11 residues. The CDR3 nucleotides read TGCGCCAGCAGTCTAGGGGAGACCCAGTACTTC. Translated: CASSLGETQYF.

The J gene is TRBJ2-1, the V gene TRBV15, with 9 bases identical to TRBD2. V was pared by 0 bases and J by 5 bases, with 2 bases of the junction left unmatched. In germline, CDR1 is LNHNV, CDR2 YYDKDF (reference sequence). The CDR3 runs 15 residues. The CDR3 loop reads CATSRDLAGNNEQFF. In DNA form, the CDR3 reads TGTGCCACCAGCAGAGATCTAGCGGGAAACAATGAGCAGTTCTTC. Combining the CDR3 with reference TRBV15 and TRBJ2-1 gives the whole variable domain DAMVIQNPRYQVTQFGKPVTLSCSQTLNHNVMYWYQQKSSQAPKLLFHYYDKDFNNEADTPDNFQSRRPNTSFCFLDIRSPGLGDTAMYLCATSRDLAGNNEQFFGPGTRLTVL.

The gene calls are TRBV7-3 and TRBJ2-3; tentatively, D is TRBD2 (5 bases). V was cut by 1 base and J by 3 bases, with 35 bases left in between. The CDR3 covers 23 residues. The germline V gene has CDR1 SGHTA and CDR2 FQGTGA. CDR3 loop: CASSLRGRLLSKRTGTLTDTQYF. The CDR3 DNA is TGTGCCAGCAGCTTAAGAGGCAGGTTACTTTCCAAACGCACGGGAACTTTGACAGATACGCAGTATTTT.

Comments on this clone: The sample has other DNA sequences that encode this CDR3 too. This sequence joins TRBV9 and TRBJ2-2; D ambiguous. Germline-derived CDR1 and CDR2 are SGDLS and YYNGEE. There are 11 residues in the CDR3. Trimming stripped 1 base from V and 5 bases from J, with 0 bases between. CDR3 sequence: CASSVTGELFF. CDR3 nucleotides: TGTGCCAGCAGCGTAACCGGGGAGCTGTTTTTT.

The chain links TRBV5-1 to TRBJ1-1, with 7 nucleotides matching TRBD1. The CDR3 consists of 15 residues. The ends lost 3 bases at V and 0 bases at J; junction bases unmatched: 5. Germline loops: CDR1 SGHRS, CDR2 YFSETQ. CDR3 DNA: TGCGCCAGCAGCTATGAACAGGGGATGAACACTGAAGCTTTCTTT. Its translation is CASSYEQGMNTEAFF. Variable domain in full (rest from reference TRBV5-1 and TRBJ1-1): KAGVTQTPRYLIKTRGQQVTLSCSPISGHRSVSWYQQTPGQGLQFLFEYFSETQRNKGNFPGRFSGRQFSNSRSEMNVSTLELGDSALYLCASSYEQGMNTEAFFGQGTRLTVV.

The chain recombines TRBV2 with TRBJ2-3; TRBD2 matches 8 bases. Germline CDR1 is SNHLY and CDR2 is FYNNEI. The ends lost 5 bases at V and 2 bases at J; junction bases unmatched: 6. This CDR3 is 15 amino acids long. The CDR3 DNA sequence: TGTGCCAGCAGTAGAAGCGGGAGTCCCACAGATACGCAGTATTTT. Its protein is CASSRSGSPTDTQYF.

The chain is built from TRBV7-9 and TRBJ1-5, with 7 nucleotides matching TRBD1. Germline V CDR1 and CDR2: SEHNR, FQNEAQ (reference sequence). This CDR3 comprises 16 residues. The junction had 6 bases not matched to a gene; V was cut back by 0 bases and J by 4 bases. The CDR3 DNA reads TGTGCCAGCAGCTTAGCTGGTGCAGGGGGGAATCAGCCCCAGCATTTT. It specifies CASSLAGAGGNQPQHF.